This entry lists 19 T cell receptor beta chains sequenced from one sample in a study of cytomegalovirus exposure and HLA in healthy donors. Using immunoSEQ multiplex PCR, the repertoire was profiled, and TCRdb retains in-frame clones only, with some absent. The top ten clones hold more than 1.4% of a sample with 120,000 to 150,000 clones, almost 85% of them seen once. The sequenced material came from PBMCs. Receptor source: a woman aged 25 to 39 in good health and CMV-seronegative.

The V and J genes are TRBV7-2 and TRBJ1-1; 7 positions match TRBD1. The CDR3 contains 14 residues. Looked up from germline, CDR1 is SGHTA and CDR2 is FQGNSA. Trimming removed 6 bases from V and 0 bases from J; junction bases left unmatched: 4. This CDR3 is CASRRTGMNTEAFF. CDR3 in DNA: TGTGCCAGCAGACGGACAGGAATGAACACTGAAGCTTTCTTT. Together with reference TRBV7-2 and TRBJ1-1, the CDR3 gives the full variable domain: GAGVSQSPSNKVTEKGKDVELRCDPISGHTALYWYRQSLGQGLEFLIYFQGNSAPDKSGLPSDRFSAERTGGSVSTLTIQRTQQEDSAVYLCASRRTGMNTEAFFGQGTRLTVV.

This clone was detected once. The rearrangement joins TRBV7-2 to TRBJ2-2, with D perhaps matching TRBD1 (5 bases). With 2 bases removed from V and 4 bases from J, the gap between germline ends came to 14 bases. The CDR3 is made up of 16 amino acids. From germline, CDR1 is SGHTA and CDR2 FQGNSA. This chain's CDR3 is CASSLRTITGTGELFF. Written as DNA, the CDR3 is TGTGCCAGCAGCTTACGGACAATAACGGGCACCGGGGAGCTGTTTTTT.

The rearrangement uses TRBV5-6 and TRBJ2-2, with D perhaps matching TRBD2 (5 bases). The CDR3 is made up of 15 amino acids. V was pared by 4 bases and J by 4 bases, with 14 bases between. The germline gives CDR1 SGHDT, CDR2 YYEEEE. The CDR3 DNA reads TGTGCCAGCAGCCGAGGACTGTGGGGCACCGGGGAGCTGTTTTTT. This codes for CASSRGLWGTGELFF.

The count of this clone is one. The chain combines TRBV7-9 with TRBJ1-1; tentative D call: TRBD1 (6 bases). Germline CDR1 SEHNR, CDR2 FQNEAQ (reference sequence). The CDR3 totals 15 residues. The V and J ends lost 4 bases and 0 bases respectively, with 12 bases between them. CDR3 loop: CASSSGDRVNTEAFF. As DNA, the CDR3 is TGTGCCAGCAGCTCAGGGGACCGGGTGAACACTGAAGCTTTCTTT.

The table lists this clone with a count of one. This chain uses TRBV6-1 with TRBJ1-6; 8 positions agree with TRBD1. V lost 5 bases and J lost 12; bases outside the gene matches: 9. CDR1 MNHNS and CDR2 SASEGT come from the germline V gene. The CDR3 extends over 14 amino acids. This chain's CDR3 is CASSPGQATGPLHF. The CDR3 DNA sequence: TGTGCCAGCAGTCCGGGACAGGCCACCGGACCCCTCCACTTT.

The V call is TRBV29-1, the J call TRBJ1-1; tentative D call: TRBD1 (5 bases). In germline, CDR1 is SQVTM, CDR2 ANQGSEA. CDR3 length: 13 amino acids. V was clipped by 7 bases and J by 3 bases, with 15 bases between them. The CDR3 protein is CSALLDIYTEAFF. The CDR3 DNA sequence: TGCAGCGCACTCCTGGACATATACACTGAAGCTTTCTTT.

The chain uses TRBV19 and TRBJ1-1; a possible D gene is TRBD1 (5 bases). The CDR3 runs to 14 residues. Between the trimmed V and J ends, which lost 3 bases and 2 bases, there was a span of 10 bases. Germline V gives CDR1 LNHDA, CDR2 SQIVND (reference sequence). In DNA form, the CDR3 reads TGTGCCAGTAGTATTTATCAGGGTAACACTGAAGCTTTCTTT. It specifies CASSIYQGNTEAFF.

DNA of the CDR3: TGCGCCAGCAGCCCTACAGGGGAAAGGAATAATGAAAAACTGTTTTTT. Its translation is CASSPTGERNNEKLFF. The rearrangement uses TRBV5-1 and TRBJ1-4, with TRBD1 matching 7 bases. The CDR3 runs to 16 residues. Germline V gene sequence: CDR1 SGHRS, CDR2 YFSETQ. J lost 4 bases, V lost 4 bases, and 10 bases had no gene match.

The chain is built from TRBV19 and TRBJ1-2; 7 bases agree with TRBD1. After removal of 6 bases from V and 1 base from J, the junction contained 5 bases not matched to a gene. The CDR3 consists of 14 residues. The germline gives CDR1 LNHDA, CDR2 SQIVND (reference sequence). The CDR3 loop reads CASSRGKHNYGYTF. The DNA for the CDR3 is TGTGCCAGTAGCAGGGGGAAACATAACTATGGCTACACCTTC.

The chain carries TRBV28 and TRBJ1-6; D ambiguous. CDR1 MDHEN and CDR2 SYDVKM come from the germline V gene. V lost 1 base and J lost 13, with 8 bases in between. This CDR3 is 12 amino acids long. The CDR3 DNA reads TGTGCCAGCAGTTTATCAGGTTCGCCCCTCCACTTT. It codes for CASSLSGSPLHF.

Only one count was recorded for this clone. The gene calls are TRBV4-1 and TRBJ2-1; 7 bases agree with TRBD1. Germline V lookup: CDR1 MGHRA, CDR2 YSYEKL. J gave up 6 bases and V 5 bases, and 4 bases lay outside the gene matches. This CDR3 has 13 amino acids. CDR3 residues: CASSFGQVNEQFF. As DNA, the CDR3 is TGCGCCAGCAGCTTCGGACAGGTCAATGAGCAGTTCTTC.

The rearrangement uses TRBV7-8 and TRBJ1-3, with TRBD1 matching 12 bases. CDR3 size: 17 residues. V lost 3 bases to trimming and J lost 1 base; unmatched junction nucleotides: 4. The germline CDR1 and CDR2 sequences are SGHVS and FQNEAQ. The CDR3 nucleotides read TGTGCCAGCAGCTTGGGACAGGGGGCGAGGTCTGGAAACACCATATATTTT. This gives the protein CASSLGQGARSGNTIYF.

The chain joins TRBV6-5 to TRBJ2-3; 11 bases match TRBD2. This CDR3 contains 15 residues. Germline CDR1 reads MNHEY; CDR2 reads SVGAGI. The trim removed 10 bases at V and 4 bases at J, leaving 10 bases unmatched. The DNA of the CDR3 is TGTGCCACCCATAGACTAGCGGGGCCCTCAGATACGCAGTATTTT. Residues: CATHRLAGPSDTQYF.

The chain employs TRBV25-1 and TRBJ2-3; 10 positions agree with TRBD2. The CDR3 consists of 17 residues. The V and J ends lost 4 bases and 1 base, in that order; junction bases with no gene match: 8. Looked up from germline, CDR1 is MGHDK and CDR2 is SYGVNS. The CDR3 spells CASSARSGTSGTDTQYF. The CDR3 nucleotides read TGTGCCAGCAGTGCGCGATCCGGGACTAGCGGCACAGATACGCAGTATTTT. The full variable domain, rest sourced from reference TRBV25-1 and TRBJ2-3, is EADIYQTPRYLVIGTGKKITLECSQTMGHDKMYWYQQDPGMELHLIHYSYGVNSTEKGDLSSESTVSRIRTEHFPLTLESARPSHTSQYLCASSARSGTSGTDTQYFGPGTRLTVL.

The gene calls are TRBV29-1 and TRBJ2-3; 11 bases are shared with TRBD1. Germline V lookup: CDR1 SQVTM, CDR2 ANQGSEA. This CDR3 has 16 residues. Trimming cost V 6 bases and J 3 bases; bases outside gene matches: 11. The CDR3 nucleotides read TGCAGCGTAGACCGGGACAGGGGGATTGTTACAGATACGCAGTATTTT. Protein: CSVDRDRGIVTDTQYF.

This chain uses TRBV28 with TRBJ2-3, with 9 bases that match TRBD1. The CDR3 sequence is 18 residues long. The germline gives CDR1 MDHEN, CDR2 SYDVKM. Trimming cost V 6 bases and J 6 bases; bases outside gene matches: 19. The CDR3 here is CASSSDRPGQGLGDTQYF. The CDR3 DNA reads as TGTGCCAGCAGCTCCGACCGCCCGGGACAGGGACTTGGGGATACGCAGTATTTT.

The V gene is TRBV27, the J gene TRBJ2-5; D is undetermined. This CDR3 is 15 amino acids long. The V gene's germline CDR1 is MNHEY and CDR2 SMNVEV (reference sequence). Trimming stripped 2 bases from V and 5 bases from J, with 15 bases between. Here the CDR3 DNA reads TGTGCCAGCAGTTTAAGTACAGACCTCCGGGAGACCCAGTACTTC. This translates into CASSLSTDLRETQYF.

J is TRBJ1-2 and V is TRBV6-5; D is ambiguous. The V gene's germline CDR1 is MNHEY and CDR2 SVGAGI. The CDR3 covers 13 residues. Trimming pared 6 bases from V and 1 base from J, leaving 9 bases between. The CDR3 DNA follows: TGTGCCAGCAGACCCACAGTTAACTATGGCTACACCTTC. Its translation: CASRPTVNYGYTF.

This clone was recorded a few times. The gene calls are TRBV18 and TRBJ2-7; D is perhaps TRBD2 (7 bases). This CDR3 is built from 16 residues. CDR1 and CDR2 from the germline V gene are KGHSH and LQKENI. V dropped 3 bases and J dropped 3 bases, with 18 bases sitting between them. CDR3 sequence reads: CASSPNRGGGFYEQYF. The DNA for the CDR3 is TGTGCCAGCTCACCTAATCGAGGGGGGGGATTCTACGAGCAGTACTTC. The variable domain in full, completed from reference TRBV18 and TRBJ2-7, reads NAGVMQNPRHLVRRRGQEARLRCSPMKGHSHVYWYRQLPEEGLKFMVYLQKENIIDESGMPKERFSAEFPKEGPSILRIQQVVRGDSAAYFCASSPNRGGGFYEQYFGPGTRLTVT.